Each of the 19 T cell receptor beta chains below was sequenced from the same sample in a study of Graves' ophthalmopathy and Graves' hyperthyroidism. TCR beta CDR3 regions were amplified from RNA transcripts. First-round RT-PCR relied on HTBI primers, and a second-round multiplex PCR came next. In TCRdb, the multiplex PCR reads were re-called with MiXCR into one record per CDR3 protein. The sample includes approximately 50,000 distinct CDR3 sequences, around 50% of them seen just once. The sequencing input was peripheral blood. The receptors were gathered from an adult man with Graves' ophthalmopathy.

As concerns this clonotype: The junction departs from germline at one end; a sequencing error may be responsible. The chain recombines TRBV7-9 with TRBJ2-7, with D perhaps given as TRBD1 or TRBD2 (5 bases each). This CDR3 has 14 amino acids. CDR1 is SEHNR and CDR2 is FQNEAQ in the germline V gene (reference sequence). The CDR3 sequence: CASSLVPGNREQYF. The CDR3 DNA reads TGCGCCAGCAGCTTGGTACCCGGGAACAGGGAGCAGTACTTC.

The chain is built from TRBV24-1 and TRBJ2-1; a possible D gene is TRBD2 (5 bases). V was pared by 4 bases and J by 5 bases, with 14 bases between. Germline lookup yields CDR1 KGHDR and CDR2 SFDVKD. The CDR3 length is 15 residues. The CDR3 sequence is CATSDHRGADNEQFF. The CDR3 DNA reads TGTGCCACCAGTGACCACCGGGGAGCGGACAATGAGCAGTTCTTC.

The rearrangement joins TRBV2 to TRBJ1-4, with D perhaps matching TRBD1 (5 bases). The CDR3 spans 14 residues. CDR1 and CDR2 from the germline V gene are SNHLY and FYNNEI. Trimming took 4 bases from V and 3 from J, leaving 9 bases between them. CDR3 sequence (DNA): TGTGCCAGCAGTGCCAGGGTACCTAATGAAAAACTGTTTTTT. Its translation: CASSARVPNEKLFF.

This sequence joins TRBV19 and TRBJ2-2, with 10 nucleotides matching TRBD2. The V and J ends lost 2 bases and 4 bases, in that order; junction bases with no gene match: 4. This CDR3 comprises 16 residues. CDR1 and CDR2 from the germline V gene are LNHDA and SQIVND (reference sequence). The CDR3 spells CASSIKLAGFTGELFF. DNA of the CDR3: TGTGCCAGTAGTATAAAACTAGCGGGATTCACCGGGGAGCTGTTTTTT.

The rearrangement uses TRBV5-4 and TRBJ1-6; a weak D match, TRBD1 (6 bases). Germline V gives CDR1 SGHNT, CDR2 YYREEE (reference sequence). The CDR3 sequence is 14 residues long. Trimming pared 5 bases from V and 18 bases from J, leaving 24 bases between. The CDR3 coding sequence is TGTGCCAGCAGGGACAGCTCCTATAATTCACACCCCCACTTT. Translation: CASRDSSYNSHPHF.

This clonotype came up many times. V usage is TRBV5-1 and J usage is TRBJ2-7, with TRBD1 identical over 8 bases. V shed 4 bases and J 2 bases; nucleotides not matched to a gene: 5. Germline loops: CDR1 SGHRS, CDR2 YFSETQ. The CDR3 extends over 14 amino acids. CDR3 region: CASSPGQVAYEQYF. The CDR3 bases are TGCGCCAGCAGCCCGGGACAGGTAGCCTACGAGCAGTACTTC. Complete variable domain (other parts from reference TRBV5-1 and TRBJ2-7): KAGVTQTPRYLIKTRGQQVTLSCSPISGHRSVSWYQQTPGQGLQFLFEYFSETQRNKGNFPGRFSGRQFSNSRSEMNVSTLELGDSALYLCASSPGQVAYEQYFGPGTRLTVT.

V and J are TRBV15 and TRBJ1-1, with D uncertain. CDR1 is LNHNV, CDR2 YYDKDF, per germline (reference sequence). This CDR3 is 15 amino acids long. V was clipped by 0 bases and J by 4 bases, with 12 bases between them. The CDR3 DNA sequence: TGTGCCACCAGCAGAGATGCGGGAGGCGCCACTGAAGCTTTCTTT. Protein sequence: CATSRDAGGATEAFF.

This clonotype was detected many times. The rearrangement links TRBV4-1 to TRBJ1-2, with D possibly TRBD1 on 5 matching bases. There are 11 residues in the CDR3. Trimming cost V 4 bases and J 5 bases, with 5 bases left between them. Germline V gene sequence: CDR1 MGHRA, CDR2 YSYEKL. The CDR3 DNA reads TGCGCCAGCAGCCGGGGGTATGGCTACACCTTC. This translates into CASSRGYGYTF.

Concerning this clonotype: A junction end diverges from the germline sequence, so it may reflect a read error. The chain is built from TRBV13 and TRBJ2-1; 8 bases are shared with TRBD2. Looked up from germline, CDR1 is PRHDT and CDR2 is FYEKMQ (reference sequence). CDR3 length: 14 amino acids. The CDR3 sequence is CASSPQRGINEQFF. The DNA of the CDR3 is TGCGCCAGCAGCCCCCAGCGGGGGATCAATGAGCAGTTCTTC.

As for this clonotype: Just one base apart from a much larger clone, this may be a read error. The genes are TRBV12-3 or TRBV12-4 and TRBJ1-1; perhaps TRBD1 as D (6 bases). This CDR3 is built from 15 residues. The germline V and J ends were trimmed by 3 bases and 5 bases, with 16 bases remaining between them. This CDR3 is CASSFSGGRVTEAFF. CDR3 bases: TGTGCCAGCAGTTTTTCCGGGGGGCGCGTAACTGAAGCTTTCTTT.

The chain uses TRBV2 and TRBJ2-3, with TRBD2 matching 14 bases. The CDR3 extends over 15 amino acids. Germline assignment: CDR1 SNHLY and CDR2 FYNNEI. Trimming removed 6 bases from V and 5 bases from J; junction bases left unmatched: 4. The CDR3 spells CASRTSGGAGDTQYF. The DNA of the CDR3 is TGTGCCAGCAGGACTAGCGGGGGGGCGGGAGATACGCAGTATTTT.

This clonotype was observed many times. V is TRBV27 and J is TRBJ2-3, with unresolved D. This CDR3 comprises 11 residues. In germline, CDR1 is MNHEY, CDR2 SMNVEV (reference sequence). V lost 4 bases to trimming and J lost 5 bases, with 4 bases between them. The CDR3: CASSSLDTQYF. As DNA, the CDR3 is TGTGCCAGCAGTTCCTTAGATACGCAGTATTTT.

The rearrangement joins TRBV29-1 to TRBJ2-3; D possibly matches TRBD1 or TRBD2 (6 bases each). The germline CDR1 and CDR2 sequences are SQVTM and ANQGSEA. V was clipped by 8 bases and J by 4 bases, with 19 bases between them. The CDR3 totals 14 residues. The CDR3 DNA reads TGCAGCTTCCTACAATGGGGGGCCTCAGATACGCAGTATTTT. Protein product: CSFLQWGASDTQYF.

This clonotype has a handful of counts. A much larger clone differs from this one at a single base, so this may be a read error. The V call is TRBV3-1, the J call TRBJ2-5; a weak D match, TRBD2 (6 bases). The germline V gene encodes CDR1 LGHDT and CDR2 YNNKEL (reference sequence). CDR3 length: 14 residues. The CDR3 loop reads CASSGDSTQEAQYF. The CDR3 coding sequence is TGTGCCAGCAGTGGGGACTCGACCCAAGAGGCCCAGTACTTC.

The chain combines TRBV20-1 with TRBJ2-2; 11 nucleotides line up with TRBD2. Germline CDR1 is DFQATT and CDR2 is SNEGSKA (reference sequence). The J segment lost 2 bases and the V segment lost 3 bases, leaving 2 bases of the junction unmatched. The length of the CDR3 is 15 residues. The CDR3, as DNA: TGCAGTGCTAGGGGGACTAGCGGAAACACCGGGGAGCTGTTTTTT. Translation gives CSARGTSGNTGELFF.

This clonotype was observed at least ten times. This chain joins TRBV6-1 and TRBJ2-2; 7 bases fit TRBD2. V shed 6 bases, J shed 6 bases, and the junction held 7 bases outside the gene matches. The CDR3 consists of 14 residues. The germline V gene encodes CDR1 MNHNS and CDR2 SASEGT. The DNA of the CDR3 is TGTGCCAGCAGGACAAAGCGGGACTCCGGGGAGCTGTTTTTT. Translation gives CASRTKRDSGELFF.

This chain links TRBV5-8 with TRBJ2-3; D remains ambiguous. This CDR3 is 12 amino acids long. Trimming removed 10 bases at V and 2 bases at J, with 11 bases between. Per germline, CDR1 SGHTS and CDR2 YDEGEE. CDR3 DNA: TGTGCCCTCACAATGTACACAGATACGCAGTATTTT. Translating gives CALTMYTDTQYF.

There are many counts of this clonotype. The V call is TRBV11-1, the J call TRBJ1-3; D unresolved. Germline V gives CDR1 SGHAT, CDR2 FQDESV (reference sequence). V was trimmed by 3 bases and J by 4 bases, leaving 13 bases between them. This CDR3 contains 15 residues. The CDR3 DNA is TGTGCCAGCAGCTTGACGGGCGCGGAGGGAAACACCATATATTTT. Translation: CASSLTGAEGNTIYF.

The chain uses TRBV11-2 and TRBJ2-3; maybe TRBD1 (5 bases). Trimming shortened V by 1 base and J by 3 bases, and 8 bases separated the two germline ends. Germline values: CDR1 SGHAT, CDR2 FQNNGV. The CDR3 totals 14 residues. CDR3 DNA: TGTGCCAGCAGCTTAGCGAGACAGACAGATACGCAGTATTTT. This sequence encodes CASSLARQTDTQYF. The full variable domain, with the rest looked up from reference TRBV11-2 and TRBJ2-3, is EAGVAQSPRYKIIEKRQSVAFWCNPISGHATLYWYQQILGQGPKLLIQFQNNGVVDDSQLPKDRFSAERLKGVDSTLKIQPAKLEDSAVYLCASSLARQTDTQYFGPGTRLTVL.